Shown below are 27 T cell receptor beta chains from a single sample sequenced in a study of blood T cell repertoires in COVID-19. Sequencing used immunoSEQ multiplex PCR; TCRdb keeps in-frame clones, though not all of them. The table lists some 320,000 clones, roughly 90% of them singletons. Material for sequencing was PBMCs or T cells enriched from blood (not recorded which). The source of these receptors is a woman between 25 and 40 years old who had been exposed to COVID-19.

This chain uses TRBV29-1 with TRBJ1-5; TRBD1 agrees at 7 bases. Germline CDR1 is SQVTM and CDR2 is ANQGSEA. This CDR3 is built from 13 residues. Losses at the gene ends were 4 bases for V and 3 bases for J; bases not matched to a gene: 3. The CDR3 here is CSVGQGYNQPQHF. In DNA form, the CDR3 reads TGCAGCGTTGGACAGGGTTACAATCAGCCCCAGCATTTT.

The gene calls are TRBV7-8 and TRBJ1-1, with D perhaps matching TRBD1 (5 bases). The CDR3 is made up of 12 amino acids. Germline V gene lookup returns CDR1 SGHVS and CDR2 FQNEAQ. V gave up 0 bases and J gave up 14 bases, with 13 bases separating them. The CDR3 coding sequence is TGTGCCAGCAGCTTAGCAATGGGGCTGGTCTTCTTT. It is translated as CASSLAMGLVFF.

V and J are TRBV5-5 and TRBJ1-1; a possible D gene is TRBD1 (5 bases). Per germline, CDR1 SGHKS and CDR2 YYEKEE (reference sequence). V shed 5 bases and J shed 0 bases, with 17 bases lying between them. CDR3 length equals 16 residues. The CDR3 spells CASRMGGPLMNTEAFF. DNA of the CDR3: TGTGCCAGCAGAATGGGGGGTCCACTTATGAACACTGAAGCTTTCTTT.

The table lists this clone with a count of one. This CDR3 is CASSQDLGGDGSYNEQFF. CDR3 in DNA: TGTGCCAGCAGCCAAGATCTTGGAGGGGACGGCTCCTACAATGAGCAGTTCTTC. The gene calls are TRBV3-1 (or the pseudogene TRBV3-2) and TRBJ2-1; D is perhaps TRBD2 (6 bases). The CDR3 covers 18 residues. Germline assignment: CDR1 LGHDT and CDR2 YNNKEL (reference sequence). Trimming removed 0 bases from V and 0 bases from J, with 15 bases in between.

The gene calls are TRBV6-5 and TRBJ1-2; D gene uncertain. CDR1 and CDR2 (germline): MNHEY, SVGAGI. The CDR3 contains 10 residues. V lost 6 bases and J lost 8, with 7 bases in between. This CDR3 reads CASRSEGYTF. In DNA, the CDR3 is TGTGCCAGCAGGAGTGAGGGCTACACCTTC.

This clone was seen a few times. The CDR3 region is CASRGRDRERTQYF. Here the CDR3 DNA reads TGTGCCAGCAGGGGTCGGGACAGGGAAAGGACCCAGTACTTC. The chain carries TRBV2 and TRBJ2-5; 9 nucleotides agree with TRBD1. Germline V lookup: CDR1 SNHLY, CDR2 FYNNEI. The CDR3 is 14 residues long. The V segment lost 6 bases and the J segment 7 bases; nucleotides outside the gene matches: 9.

The CDR3 nucleotides read TGTGCCTGGAGTGGTCTTACTAGCGGGGGTATGGAGACCCAGTACTTC. Translating it yields CAWSGLTSGGMETQYF. V usage is TRBV30 and J usage is TRBJ2-5; 11 nucleotides match TRBD2. The CDR3 runs to 16 residues. CDR1 GTSNPN and CDR2 SVGIG come from the germline V gene (reference sequence). V gave up 1 base and J gave up 5 bases; unmatched junction bases: 9.

The CDR3 sequence is CASSQTGGDNEKLFF. The CDR3 DNA reads TGCGCCAGCAGCCAGACAGGGGGCGACAATGAAAAACTGTTTTTT. The chain couples TRBV4-1 to TRBJ1-4; 10 bases fit TRBD1. The germline CDR1 and CDR2 sequences are MGHRA and YSYEKL. This CDR3 region has 15 residues. J was trimmed by 5 bases and V by 3 bases; bases with no gene match: 3.

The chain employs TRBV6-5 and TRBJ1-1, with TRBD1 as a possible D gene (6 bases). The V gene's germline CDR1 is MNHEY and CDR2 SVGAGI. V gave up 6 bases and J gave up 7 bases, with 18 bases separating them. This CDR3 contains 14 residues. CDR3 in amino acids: CASRLSGTSVEAFF. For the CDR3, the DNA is TGTGCCAGCAGGCTGTCCGGGACATCCGTTGAAGCTTTCTTT.

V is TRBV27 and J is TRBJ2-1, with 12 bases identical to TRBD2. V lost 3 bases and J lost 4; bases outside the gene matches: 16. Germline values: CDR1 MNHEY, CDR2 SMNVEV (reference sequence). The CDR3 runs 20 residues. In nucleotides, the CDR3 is TGTGCCAGCAGTTTTAGCCCGGGACTAGCGGGCCGTCACGGATACAATGAGCAGTTCTTC. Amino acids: CASSFSPGLAGRHGYNEQFF.

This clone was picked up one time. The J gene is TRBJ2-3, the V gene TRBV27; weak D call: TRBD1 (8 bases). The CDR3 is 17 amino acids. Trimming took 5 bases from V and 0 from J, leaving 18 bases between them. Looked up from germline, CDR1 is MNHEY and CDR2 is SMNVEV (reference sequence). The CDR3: CASSPWTGRGSTDTQYF. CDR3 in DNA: TGTGCCAGCAGTCCCTGGACAGGGCGGGGGAGCACAGATACGCAGTATTTT.

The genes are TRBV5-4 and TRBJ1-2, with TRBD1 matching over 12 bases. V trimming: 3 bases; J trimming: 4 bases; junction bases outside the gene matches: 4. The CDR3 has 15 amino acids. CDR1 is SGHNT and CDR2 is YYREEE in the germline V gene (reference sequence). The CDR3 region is CASSSGQGAVYGYTF. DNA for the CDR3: TGTGCCAGCAGCTCGGGACAGGGGGCAGTCTATGGCTACACCTTC.

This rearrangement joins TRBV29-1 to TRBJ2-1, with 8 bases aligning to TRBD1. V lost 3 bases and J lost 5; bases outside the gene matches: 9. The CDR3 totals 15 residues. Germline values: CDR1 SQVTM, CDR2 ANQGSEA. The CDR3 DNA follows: TGCAGCGTTGAGTACAGGGGGGTGGAAAACAATGAGCAGTTCTTC. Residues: CSVEYRGVENNEQFF.

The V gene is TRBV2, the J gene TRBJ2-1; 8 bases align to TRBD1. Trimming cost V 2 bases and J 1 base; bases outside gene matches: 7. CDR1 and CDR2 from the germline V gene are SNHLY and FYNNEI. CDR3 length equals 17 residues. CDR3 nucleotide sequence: TGTGCCAGCAGTGAACCTATAGACAGGGGATCCTACAATGAGCAGTTCTTC. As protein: CASSEPIDRGSYNEQFF.

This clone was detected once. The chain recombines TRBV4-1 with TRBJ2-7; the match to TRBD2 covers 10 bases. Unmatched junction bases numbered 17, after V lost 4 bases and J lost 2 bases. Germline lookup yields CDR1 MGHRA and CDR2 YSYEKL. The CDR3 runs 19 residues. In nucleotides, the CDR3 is TGCGCCAGCAGCCTTTACGACTTAGCTAGCGGGGGTCCAACCTACGAGCAGTACTTC. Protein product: CASSLYDLASGGPTYEQYF.

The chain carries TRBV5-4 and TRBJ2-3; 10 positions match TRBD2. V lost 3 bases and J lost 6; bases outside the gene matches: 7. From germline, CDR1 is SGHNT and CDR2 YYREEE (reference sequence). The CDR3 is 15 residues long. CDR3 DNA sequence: TGTGCCAGCAGCTCGCAGCGGGGGGGCTCGGATACGCAGTATTTT. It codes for CASSSQRGGSDTQYF.

CDR3 sequence: CSASRGPMNTEAFF. CDR3 coding DNA: TGCAGTGCTAGTAGGGGGCCGATGAACACTGAAGCTTTCTTT. The V gene is TRBV20-1, the J gene TRBJ1-1; 7 bases are shared with TRBD1. The trim removed 3 bases at V and 0 bases at J, leaving 4 bases unmatched. Germline-derived CDR1 and CDR2 are DFQATT and SNEGSKA (reference sequence). The CDR3 extends over 14 amino acids.

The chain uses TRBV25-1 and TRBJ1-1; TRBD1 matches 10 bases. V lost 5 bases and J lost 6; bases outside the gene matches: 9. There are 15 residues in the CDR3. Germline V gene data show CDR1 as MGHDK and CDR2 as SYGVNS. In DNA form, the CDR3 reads TGTGCCAGCAGTAAACTCGGGACAGGGGAGGCTGAAGCTTTCTTT. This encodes CASSKLGTGEAEAFF.

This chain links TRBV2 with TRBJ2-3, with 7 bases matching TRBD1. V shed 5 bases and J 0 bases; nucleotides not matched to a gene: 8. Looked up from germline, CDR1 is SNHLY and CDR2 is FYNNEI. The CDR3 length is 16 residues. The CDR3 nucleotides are TGTGCCAGCAGTCCCTTGGGGGACAGCAGCACAGATACGCAGTATTTT. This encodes CASSPLGDSSTDTQYF.

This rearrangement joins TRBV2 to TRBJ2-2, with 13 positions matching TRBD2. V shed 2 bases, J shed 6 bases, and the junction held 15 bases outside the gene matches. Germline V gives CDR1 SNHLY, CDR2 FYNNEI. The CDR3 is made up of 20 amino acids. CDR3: CASSEYPSLAGGPFPGELFF. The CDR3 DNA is TGTGCCAGCAGTGAATACCCTTCACTAGCGGGGGGGCCCTTTCCCGGGGAGCTGTTTTTT.

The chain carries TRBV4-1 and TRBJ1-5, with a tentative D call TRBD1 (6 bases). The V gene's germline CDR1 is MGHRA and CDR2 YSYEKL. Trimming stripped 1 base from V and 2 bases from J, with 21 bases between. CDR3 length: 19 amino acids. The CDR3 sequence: CASSQVGNREGVGNQPQHF. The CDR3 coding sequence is TGCGCCAGCAGCCAAGTAGGAAACAGGGAGGGAGTCGGCAATCAGCCCCAGCATTTT.

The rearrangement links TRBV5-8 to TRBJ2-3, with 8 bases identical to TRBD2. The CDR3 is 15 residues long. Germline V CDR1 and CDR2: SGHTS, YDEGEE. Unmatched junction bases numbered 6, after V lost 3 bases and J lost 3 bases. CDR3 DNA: TGTGCCAGCAGCTCAGGACTAGCCGAGACAGATACGCAGTATTTT. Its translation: CASSSGLAETDTQYF.

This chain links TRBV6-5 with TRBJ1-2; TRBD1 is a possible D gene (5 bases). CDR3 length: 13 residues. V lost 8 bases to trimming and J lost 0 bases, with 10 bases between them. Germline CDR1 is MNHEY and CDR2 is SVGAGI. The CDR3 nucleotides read TGTGCCAGCCTGGGACTGACTAACTATGGCTACACCTTC. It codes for CASLGLTNYGYTF.

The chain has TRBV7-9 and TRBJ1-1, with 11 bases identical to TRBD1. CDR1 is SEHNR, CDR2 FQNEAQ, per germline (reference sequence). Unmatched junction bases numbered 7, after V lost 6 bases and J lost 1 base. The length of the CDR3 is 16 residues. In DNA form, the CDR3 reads TGTGCCAGCAGACCGGACAGGGGGCAGGGGAACACTGAAGCTTTCTTT. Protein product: CASRPDRGQGNTEAFF.

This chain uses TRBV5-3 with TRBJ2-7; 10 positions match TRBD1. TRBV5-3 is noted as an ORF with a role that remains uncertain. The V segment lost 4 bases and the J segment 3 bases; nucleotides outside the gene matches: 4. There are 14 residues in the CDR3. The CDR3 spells CARSPRDRGYEQYF. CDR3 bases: TGTGCCAGAAGCCCCCGGGACAGGGGCTACGAGCAGTACTTC.

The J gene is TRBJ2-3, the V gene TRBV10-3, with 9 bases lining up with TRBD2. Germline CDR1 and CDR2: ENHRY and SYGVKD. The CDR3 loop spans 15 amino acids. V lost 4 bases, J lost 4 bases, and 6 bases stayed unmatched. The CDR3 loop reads CAISGASGAADTQYF. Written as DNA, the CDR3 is TGTGCCATCAGTGGGGCTAGCGGGGCCGCAGATACGCAGTATTTT.

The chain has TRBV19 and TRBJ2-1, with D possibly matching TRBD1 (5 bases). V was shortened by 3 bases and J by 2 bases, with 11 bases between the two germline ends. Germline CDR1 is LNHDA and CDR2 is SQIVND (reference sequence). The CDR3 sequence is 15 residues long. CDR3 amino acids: CASSMKLGPYNEQFF. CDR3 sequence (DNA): TGTGCCAGTAGTATGAAACTGGGGCCCTACAATGAGCAGTTCTTC.